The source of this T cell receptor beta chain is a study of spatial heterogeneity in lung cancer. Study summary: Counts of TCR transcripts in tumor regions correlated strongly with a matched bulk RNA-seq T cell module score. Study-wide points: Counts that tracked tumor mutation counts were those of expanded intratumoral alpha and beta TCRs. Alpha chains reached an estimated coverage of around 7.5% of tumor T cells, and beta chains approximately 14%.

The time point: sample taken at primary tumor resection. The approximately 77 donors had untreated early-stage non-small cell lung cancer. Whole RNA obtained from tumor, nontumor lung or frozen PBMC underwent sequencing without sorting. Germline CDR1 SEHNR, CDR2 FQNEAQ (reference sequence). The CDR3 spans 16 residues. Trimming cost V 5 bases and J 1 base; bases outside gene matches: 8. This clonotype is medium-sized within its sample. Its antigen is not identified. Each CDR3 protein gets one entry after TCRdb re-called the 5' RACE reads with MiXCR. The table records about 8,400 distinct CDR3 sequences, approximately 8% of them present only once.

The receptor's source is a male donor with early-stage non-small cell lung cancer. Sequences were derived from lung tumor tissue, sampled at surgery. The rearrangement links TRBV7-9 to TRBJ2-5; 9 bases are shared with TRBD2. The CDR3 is CASSDSLLAGQETQYF. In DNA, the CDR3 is TGTGCCAGCAGCGACAGTCTACTAGCGGGCCAAGAGACCCAGTACTTC.